The 20 T cell receptor beta chains below come from one sample, sequenced in a study of cytomegalovirus exposure and HLA in healthy donors. Both 60 Vbeta primers and 13 Jbeta primers went into the PCR. TCRdb's copy holds only in-frame clones and misses some; the assay was immunoSEQ multiplex PCR. This table holds about 280,000 clones, about 90% found once. Sequenced: PBMCs. The receptors here all came from a woman younger than 35 in good health and CMV-seronegative.

This chain uses TRBV5-3 with TRBJ2-3, with 12 bases matching TRBD2. TRBV5-3 is recorded as an ORF, its role being uncertain. After removal of 2 bases from V and 6 bases from J, the junction contained 4 bases not matched to a gene. The CDR3 is 15 amino acids. The CDR3 loop reads CARSLRTSGADTQYF. The CDR3 DNA reads as TGTGCCAGAAGCTTAAGGACTAGCGGGGCTGATACGCAGTATTTT.

A single count supports this clone. The rearrangement links TRBV29-1 to TRBJ2-5; TRBD1 matches at 9 bases. The last part of the DNA fits TRBJ2-7 better; the J call may be wrong. The CDR3 spans 12 residues. CDR1 and CDR2 from the germline V gene are SQVTM and ANQGSEA. The CDR3 DNA sequence: TGCAGCGTTGCGGGACAGGGTTACGAGCAGTACTTC. The encoded protein is CSVAGQGYEQYF.

This clone was recorded only once. The chain's CDR3 is CASSEFPPGQGNYEQYF. The CDR3 DNA reads as TGTGCCAGCAGCGAGTTTCCCCCGGGACAGGGAAACTACGAGCAGTACTTC. The chain combines TRBV9 with TRBJ2-5, with 9 nucleotides matching TRBD1. The DNA end is more similar to TRBJ2-7, so the J call may be wrong. There are 17 residues in the CDR3. Germline loops: CDR1 SGDLS, CDR2 YYNGEE.

The chain is built from TRBV23-1 and TRBJ1-1; 9 nucleotides align to TRBD1. TRBV23-1 is an open reading frame whose function is uncertain. With V trimmed by 6 bases and J by 5 bases, 10 bases remained unmatched. The CDR3 contains 15 residues. The CDR3 DNA reads TGCGCCAGCAGCCGGCGGGACAGGGTAAAAACTGAAGCTTTCTTT. It codes for CASSRRDRVKTEAFF.

V gene TRBV2 combines with J gene TRBJ2-1, with 8 bases lining up with TRBD1. Germline V gene lookup returns CDR1 SNHLY and CDR2 FYNNEI. Trimming at V came to 7 bases and at J to 7 bases, leaving 9 bases not matched to a gene. The CDR3 has 14 residues. In DNA form, the CDR3 reads TGTGCCAGCAAGTGGGACAGGCTGGGGAATGAGCAGTTCTTC. Its translation: CASKWDRLGNEQFF.

The J gene is TRBJ1-2, the V gene TRBV6-5, with TRBD1 as a possible D gene (5 bases). Germline assignment: CDR1 MNHEY and CDR2 SVGAGI. V dropped 7 bases and J dropped 2 bases, with 17 bases sitting between them. This CDR3 has 15 amino acids. CDR3 coding DNA: TGTGCCAGCACGATGCAAGAGGCAGGGAACTATGGCTACACCTTC. It codes for CASTMQEAGNYGYTF.

The rearrangement uses TRBV30 and TRBJ1-1; D is possibly TRBD1 (5 bases). This CDR3 has 11 amino acids. Per germline, CDR1 GTSNPN and CDR2 SVGIG (reference sequence). The V and J ends lost 5 bases and 7 bases respectively, with 11 bases between them. The CDR3 bases are TGTGCCTGGCTCTCGGGGGGTGAAGCTTTCTTT. As protein: CAWLSGGEAFF.

V is TRBV5-5 and J is TRBJ1-1; D not certain. The CDR3 sequence is 13 residues long. The ends were cut back, 3 bases at V and 0 bases at J, with 6 bases in the middle. CDR1 is SGHKS and CDR2 is YYEKEE in the germline V gene (reference sequence). The CDR3 bases are TGTGCCAGCAGCTCTAGCATGAACACTGAAGCTTTCTTT. Its translation: CASSSSMNTEAFF.

The chain is built from TRBV10-3 and TRBJ2-1; 15 bases fit TRBD2. The CDR3 sequence is 16 residues long. Germline loops: CDR1 ENHRY, CDR2 SYGVKD. Trimming removed 7 bases from V and 9 bases from J; junction bases left unmatched: 10. The CDR3: CAITPGLAGGRVEQFF. DNA of the CDR3: TGTGCCATCACCCCGGGACTAGCGGGGGGTAGGGTTGAGCAGTTCTTC.

The rearrangement uses TRBV5-4 and TRBJ1-1, with 7 bases matching TRBD1. This CDR3 is built from 14 residues. Germline values: CDR1 SGHNT, CDR2 YYREEE (reference sequence). V lost 4 bases to trimming and J lost 1 base; unmatched junction nucleotides: 4. The CDR3 loop reads CASSLKGANTEAFF. The CDR3 coding sequence is TGTGCCAGCAGCCTCAAGGGGGCGAACACTGAAGCTTTCTTT.

The V gene is TRBV27, the J gene TRBJ2-7; 7 nucleotides align to TRBD1. This CDR3 has 15 amino acids. With V trimmed by 8 bases and J by 0 bases, 10 bases remained unmatched. In germline, CDR1 is MNHEY, CDR2 SMNVEV (reference sequence). In DNA, the CDR3 is TGTGCCAGCCCCTTCGCCGGGACAGCCTCCTACGAGCAGTACTTC. Residues: CASPFAGTASYEQYF.

The rearrangement links TRBV7-3 to TRBJ2-2; 12 bases match TRBD2. Germline lookup yields CDR1 SGHTA and CDR2 FQGTGA. V was clipped by 5 bases and J by 3 bases; unmatched bases: 4. This CDR3 is 16 amino acids long. The CDR3 nucleotides read TGTGCCAGCAGCCCACTAGCGGGGGGATACACCGGGGAGCTGTTTTTT. Its protein product is CASSPLAGGYTGELFF.

The J gene is TRBJ2-7, the V gene TRBV7-8, with 11 bases identical to TRBD2. The V gene end was trimmed by 3 bases and the J gene end by 1 base; junction bases not matched to a gene: 11. Germline V gene data show CDR1 as SGHVS and CDR2 as FQNEAQ. This CDR3 region has 18 residues. The CDR3 sequence is CASSFPRLAGIPSYEQYF. In nucleotides, the CDR3 is TGTGCCAGCAGCTTCCCGAGACTAGCGGGGATCCCGTCCTACGAGCAGTACTTC. Full variable domain (rest looked up from reference TRBV7-8 and TRBJ2-7): GAGVSQSPRYKVAKRGQDVALRCDPISGHVSLFWYQQALGQGPEFLTYFQNEAQLDKSGLPSDRFFAERPEGSVSTLKIQRTQQEDSAVYLCASSFPRLAGIPSYEQYFGPGTRLTVT.

The CDR3 spells CADTTSGHNEQFF. The CDR3 bases are TGTGCCGACACAACTAGCGGTCACAATGAGCAGTTCTTC. The chain employs TRBV9 and TRBJ2-1; 8 bases align to TRBD2. Germline trimming cut 10 bases from V and 5 bases from J; bases unmatched to any gene: 8. The CDR3 is 13 amino acids. Germline CDR1 and CDR2: SGDLS and YYNGEE.

This chain links TRBV7-6 with TRBJ2-2; D remains unclear. The CDR3 has 13 amino acids. The V and J ends lost 2 bases and 6 bases respectively, with 7 bases between them. The germline V gene has CDR1 SGHVS and CDR2 FNYEAQ. Here the CDR3 reads CASSLQQSGELFF. CDR3 sequence (DNA): TGTGCCAGCAGCTTACAACAGTCCGGGGAGCTGTTTTTT.

The V gene is TRBV5-1, the J gene TRBJ2-3, with 11 bases matching TRBD2. From germline, CDR1 is SGHRS and CDR2 YFSETQ. The length of the CDR3 is 15 residues. V lost 5 bases to trimming and J lost 8 bases; unmatched junction nucleotides: 10. CDR3 DNA sequence: TGCGCCAGCAGTTCGGCCAGTACTAGCGGGGGTACGCAGTATTTT. Protein: CASSSASTSGGTQYF.

This chain uses TRBV6-5 with TRBJ2-1; a weak D match, TRBD1 (6 bases). The CDR3 contains 13 residues. Germline-derived CDR1 and CDR2 are MNHEY and SVGAGI. V lost 5 bases, J lost 14 bases, and 19 bases lay in between. CDR3 protein: CASSEARGKGEFF. CDR3 in DNA: TGTGCCAGCAGTGAAGCTAGGGGAAAGGGGGAGTTCTTC.

CDR3 in amino acids: CAWSRGQGAYEQYF. CDR3 DNA sequence: TGTGCCTGGAGTCGAGGACAGGGGGCCTACGAGCAGTACTTC. This rearrangement joins TRBV30 to TRBJ2-7; 10 bases line up with TRBD1. Germline V gene sequence: CDR1 GTSNPN, CDR2 SVGIG (reference sequence). V lost 2 bases to trimming and J lost 2 bases; unmatched junction nucleotides: 3. The CDR3 has 14 amino acids.

The chain employs TRBV14 and TRBJ2-5, with TRBD2 matching 7 bases. The junction had 12 bases not matched to a gene; V was cut back by 4 bases and J by 1 base. The CDR3 loop spans 17 amino acids. Germline V gives CDR1 SGHDN, CDR2 FVKESK. The CDR3 bases are TGTGCCAGCAGCCTTCGAACGCGCGGGGGAAGCCAAGAGACCCAGTACTTC. Translation: CASSLRTRGGSQETQYF.

The DNA of the CDR3 is TGTGCCAGCAGTTACTCGGACAGGGGAAACTCTGAAGCTTTCTTT. Residues: CASSYSDRGNSEAFF. The gene calls are TRBV6-5 and TRBJ1-1; 9 positions agree with TRBD1. The V gene's germline CDR1 is MNHEY and CDR2 SVGAGI. The CDR3 extends over 15 amino acids. The J segment lost 6 bases and the V segment lost 0 bases, leaving 5 bases of the junction unmatched.